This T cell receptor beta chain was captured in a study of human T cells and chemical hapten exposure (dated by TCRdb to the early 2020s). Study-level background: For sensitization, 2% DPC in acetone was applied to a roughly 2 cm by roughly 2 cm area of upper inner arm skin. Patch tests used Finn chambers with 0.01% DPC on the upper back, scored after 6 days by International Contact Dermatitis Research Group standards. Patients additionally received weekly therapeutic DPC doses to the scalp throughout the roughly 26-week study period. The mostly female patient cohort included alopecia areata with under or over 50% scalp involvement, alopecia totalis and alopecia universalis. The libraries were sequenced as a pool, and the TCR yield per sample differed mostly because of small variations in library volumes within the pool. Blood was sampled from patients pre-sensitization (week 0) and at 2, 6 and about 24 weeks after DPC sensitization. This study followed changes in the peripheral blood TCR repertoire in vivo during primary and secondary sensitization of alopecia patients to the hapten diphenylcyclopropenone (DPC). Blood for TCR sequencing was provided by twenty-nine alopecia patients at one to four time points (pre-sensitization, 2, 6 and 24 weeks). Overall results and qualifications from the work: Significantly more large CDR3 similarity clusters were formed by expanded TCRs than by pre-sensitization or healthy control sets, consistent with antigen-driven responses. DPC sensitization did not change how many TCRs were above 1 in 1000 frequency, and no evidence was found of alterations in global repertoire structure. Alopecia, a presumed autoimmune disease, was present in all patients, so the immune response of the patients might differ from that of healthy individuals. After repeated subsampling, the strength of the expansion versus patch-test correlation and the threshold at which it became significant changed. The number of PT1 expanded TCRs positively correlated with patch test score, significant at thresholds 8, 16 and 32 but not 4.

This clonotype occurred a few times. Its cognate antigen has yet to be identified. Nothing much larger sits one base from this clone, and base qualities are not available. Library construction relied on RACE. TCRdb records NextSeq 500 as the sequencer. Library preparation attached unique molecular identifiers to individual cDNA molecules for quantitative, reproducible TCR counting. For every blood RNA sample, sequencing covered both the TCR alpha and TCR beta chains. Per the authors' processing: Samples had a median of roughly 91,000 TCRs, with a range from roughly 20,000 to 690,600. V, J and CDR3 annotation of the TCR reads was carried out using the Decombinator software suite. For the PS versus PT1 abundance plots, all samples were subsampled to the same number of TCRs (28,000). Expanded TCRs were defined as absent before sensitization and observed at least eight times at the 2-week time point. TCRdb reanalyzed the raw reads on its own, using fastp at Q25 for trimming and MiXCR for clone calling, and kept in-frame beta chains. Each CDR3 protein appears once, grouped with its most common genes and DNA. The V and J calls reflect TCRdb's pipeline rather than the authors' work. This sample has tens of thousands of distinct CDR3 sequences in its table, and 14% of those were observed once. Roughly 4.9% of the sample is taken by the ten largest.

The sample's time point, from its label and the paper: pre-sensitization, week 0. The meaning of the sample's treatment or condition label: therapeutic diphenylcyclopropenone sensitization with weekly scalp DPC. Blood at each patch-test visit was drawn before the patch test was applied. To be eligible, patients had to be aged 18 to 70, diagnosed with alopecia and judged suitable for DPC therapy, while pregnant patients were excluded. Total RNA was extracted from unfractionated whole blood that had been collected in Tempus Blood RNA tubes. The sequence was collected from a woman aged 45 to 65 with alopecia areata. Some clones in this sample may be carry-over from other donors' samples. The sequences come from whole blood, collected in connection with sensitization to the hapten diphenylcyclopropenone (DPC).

The sequence in DNA is TGTGCCAGCGCGACAGGGGGCCGCATGAACACTGAAGCTTTCTTT. It translates to CASATGGRMNTEAFF. The rearrangement joined TRBV6-2 or TRBV6-3 to TRBJ1-1; 10 nucleotides in the junction match TRBD1. The CDR3 goes from the cysteine to the phenylalanine over 15 residues. CDR3 DNA only is kept here, 45 bases in frame from base 1. V has 8 bases trimmed and J has 0 bases trimmed; junction bases matching no gene number 6. Per the germline V gene, MNHEY is the CDR1 and SVGEGT is the CDR2.